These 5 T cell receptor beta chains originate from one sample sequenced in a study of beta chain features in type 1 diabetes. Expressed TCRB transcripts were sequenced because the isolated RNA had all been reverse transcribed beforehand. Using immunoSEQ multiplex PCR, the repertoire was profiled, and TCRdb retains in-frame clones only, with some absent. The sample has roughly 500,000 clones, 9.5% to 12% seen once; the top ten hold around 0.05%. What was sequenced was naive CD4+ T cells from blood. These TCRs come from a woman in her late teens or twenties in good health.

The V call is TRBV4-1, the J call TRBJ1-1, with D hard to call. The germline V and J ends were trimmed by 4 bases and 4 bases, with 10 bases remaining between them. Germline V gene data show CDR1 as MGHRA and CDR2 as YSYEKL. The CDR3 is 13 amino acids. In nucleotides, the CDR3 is TGCGCCAGCAGCCTCCCGGGTAGCACTGAAGCTTTCTTT. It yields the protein CASSLPGSTEAFF.

CDR3 DNA sequence: TGCAGCGCTCGGACTAGCGGGAACAATGAGCAGTTCTTC. Its translation is CSARTSGNNEQFF. The rearrangement uses TRBV29-1 and TRBJ2-1; 12 bases match TRBD2. CDR1 is SQVTM, CDR2 ANQGSEA, per germline. The CDR3 consists of 13 residues. V was clipped by 7 bases and J by 5 bases; unmatched bases: 3.

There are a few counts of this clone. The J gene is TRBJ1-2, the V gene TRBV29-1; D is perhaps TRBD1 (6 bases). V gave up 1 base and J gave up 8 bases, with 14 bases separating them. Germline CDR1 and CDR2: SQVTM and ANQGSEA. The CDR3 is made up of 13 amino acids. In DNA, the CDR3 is TGCAGCGTTGAAGTTTGGGGGGCGGACGGCTACACCTTC. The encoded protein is CSVEVWGADGYTF.

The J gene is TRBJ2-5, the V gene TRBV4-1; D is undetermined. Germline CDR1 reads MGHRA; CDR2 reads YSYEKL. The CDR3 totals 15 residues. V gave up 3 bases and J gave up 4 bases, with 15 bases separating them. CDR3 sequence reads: CASSQRTGRRETQYF. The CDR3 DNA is TGCGCCAGCAGCCAGAGGACCGGTCGCCGAGAGACCCAGTACTTC.

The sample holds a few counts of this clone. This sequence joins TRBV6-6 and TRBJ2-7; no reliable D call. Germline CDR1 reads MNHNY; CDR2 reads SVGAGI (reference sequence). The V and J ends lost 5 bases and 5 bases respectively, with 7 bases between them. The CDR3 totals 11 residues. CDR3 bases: TGTGCCAGCAGTCCTCGGGACGAGCAGTACTTC. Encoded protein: CASSPRDEQYF.